This T cell receptor (beta chain) was recovered during a study of blood T cells in healthy people across ages. Study-wide points: Naive T cell percentage showed a strong correlation with TCR beta diversity. A roughly linear age-dependent decrease characterized TCR beta diversity per million T cells.

Combining a sample-barcoded 5' primer with a J-beta primer mix, a second PCR ran for about 7 to 11 cycles. Tagging of each cDNA molecule was performed by a template-switch adaptor with 12 random nucleotides. In TCRdb, the 5' RACE reads were re-called with MiXCR into one record per CDR3 protein. This sample has about 640,000 distinct CDR3 sequences, with approximately 50% found just once. Per sample, extraction of total RNA gave at least 5.5 micrograms in every case. This CDR3 has 15 residues. CDR1 and CDR2 (germline): ENHRY, SYGVKD. J lost 5 bases, V lost 2 bases, and 9 bases had no gene match. A single count supports this clonotype. What it binds is unknown.

The chain couples TRBV10-3 to TRBJ2-7; 7 positions agree with TRBD1. Sample: blood. The clonotype originates from a man in his sixties in good health. The CDR3: CAISERAGGDHEQYF. CDR3 DNA: TGTGCCATCAGTGAGAGGGCAGGGGGTGACCACGAGCAGTACTTC.